A single sample gave rise to the 19 T cell receptor beta chains below, sequenced in a study of blood T cell repertoires in COVID-19. Generated by immunoSEQ multiplex PCR, the TCRdb table keeps only in-frame clones and is missing some. The sample lists fewer than 300,000 clones, approximately 83% occurring once. The sequenced material came from peripheral blood. The source is a person aged 70 to 80 with COVID-19, enrolled during active disease.

This clone has a handful of counts. V usage is TRBV6-6 and J usage is TRBJ1-1; D possibly corresponds to TRBD1 (6 bases). The CDR3 has 16 amino acids. Looked up from germline, CDR1 is MNHNY and CDR2 is SVGAGI (reference sequence). V lost 0 bases and J lost 3, with 14 bases in between. The CDR3 sequence: CASSYSTGGWDTEAFF. CDR3 sequence (DNA): TGTGCCAGCAGTTACTCTACGGGGGGCTGGGACACTGAAGCTTTCTTT.

This chain connects TRBV6-2 or TRBV6-3 to TRBJ2-7, with TRBD1 identical over 8 bases. Germline loops: CDR1 MNHEY, CDR2 SVGEGT. V was pared by 6 bases and J by 4 bases, with 14 bases of the junction left unmatched. This CDR3 comprises 16 residues. CDR3: CASSLPGTGNSYEQYF. The CDR3 DNA sequence: TGTGCCAGCAGCCTCCCCGGGACAGGCAATTCTTACGAGCAGTACTTC.

The chain carries TRBV5-6 and TRBJ1-6; the match to TRBD1 covers 9 bases. The CDR3 is 15 residues long. J lost 7 bases, V lost 3 bases, and 5 bases had no gene match. Germline CDR1 and CDR2: SGHDT and YYEEEE. Here the CDR3 DNA reads TGTGCCAGCAGCTCGACAGGGGGGTGGAATTCACCCCTCCACTTT. Protein: CASSSTGGWNSPLHF.

The chain links TRBV5-8 to TRBJ2-7; D might be TRBD2 (5 bases). Germline V gene lookup returns CDR1 SGHTS and CDR2 YDEGEE. Trimming took off 4 bases at V and 5 bases at J, with 19 bases between the two ends. The CDR3 totals 15 residues. The CDR3 coding sequence is TGTGCCAGCAGCCGAGGGCAAGGTCTACCTAACGAGCAGTACTTC. Translating gives CASSRGQGLPNEQYF.

The rearrangement uses TRBV18 and TRBJ1-1, with D hard to call. The CDR3 runs to 14 residues. CDR1 KGHSH and CDR2 LQKENI come from the germline V gene. The V and J ends lost 3 bases and 4 bases respectively, with 12 bases between them. CDR3 bases: TGTGCCAGCTCACCGGGAGTCACGGGCACTGAAGCTTTCTTT. The encoded protein is CASSPGVTGTEAFF.

The rearrangement links TRBV3-1 (or the pseudogene TRBV3-2) to TRBJ2-2; D call uncertain. Trimming took 3 bases from V and 0 from J, leaving 5 bases between them. CDR3 length: 14 amino acids. CDR1 is LGHDT, CDR2 YNNKEL, per germline (reference sequence). In DNA form, the CDR3 reads TGTGCCAGCAGCCAGCGGACGAACACCGGGGAGCTGTTTTTT. Protein sequence: CASSQRTNTGELFF.

The chain links TRBV6-5 to TRBJ2-7; D unresolved. V lost 7 bases to trimming and J lost 2 bases, with 9 bases between them. CDR1 MNHEY and CDR2 SVGAGI come from the germline V gene. The CDR3 has 12 residues. DNA of the CDR3: TGTGCCAGCAAAAGAATAGCCTACGAGCAGTACTTC. Translating gives CASKRIAYEQYF.

This clone was found once. Written as DNA, the CDR3 is TGTGCCAGTAGTCGGCTAGCGGGAGAGGTCTACAATGAGCAGTTCTTC. Its translation: CASSRLAGEVYNEQFF. J is TRBJ2-1 and V is TRBV19; TRBD2 aligns across 10 bases. The trim removed 5 bases at V and 3 bases at J, leaving 7 bases unmatched. The germline CDR1 and CDR2 sequences are LNHDA and SQIVND (reference sequence). The CDR3 is made up of 16 amino acids. Full variable domain (remainder filled in from reference TRBV19 and TRBJ2-1): DGGITQSPKYLFRKEGQNVTLSCEQNLNHDAMYWYRQDPGQGLRLIYYSQIVNDFQKGDIAEGYSVSREKKESFPLTVTSAQKNPTAFYLCASSRLAGEVYNEQFFGPGTRLTVL.

This clone was counted between two and nine times. The V gene is TRBV4-3, the J gene TRBJ2-1, with a weak D call TRBD2 (5 bases). With 0 bases removed from V and 4 bases from J, the gap between germline ends came to 10 bases. The CDR3 sequence is 15 residues long. Germline V CDR1 and CDR2: LGHNA, YSLEER. For the CDR3, the DNA is TGCGCCAGCAGCCAAGAAAGGACTGTTTACAATGAGCAGTTCTTC. The encoded protein is CASSQERTVYNEQFF.

The sample holds a few counts of this clone. The chain carries TRBV21-1 and TRBJ2-7; TRBD1 was called by the table and not checked on the DNA. TRBV21-1 is labeled a pseudogene. The CDR3 runs 15 residues. CDR3 protein: CASSTTGQGAHEQYF. The CDR3, as DNA: TGTGCCAGCAGCACCACGGGACAGGGGGCCCACGAGCAGTACTTC.

This rearrangement joins TRBV15 to TRBJ2-7; the match to TRBD2 covers 8 bases. Losses at the gene ends were 0 bases for V and 9 bases for J; bases not matched to a gene: 13. Germline V gives CDR1 LNHNV, CDR2 YYDKDF (reference sequence). This CDR3 has 16 residues. In DNA, the CDR3 is TGTGCCACCAGCAGAGATCGGGCCAGCGGGAGTGGCGGGCAGTACTTC. This translates into CATSRDRASGSGGQYF.

This clone has a single count. The chain combines TRBV10-3 with TRBJ2-5; the D is unclear. Looked up from germline, CDR1 is ENHRY and CDR2 is SYGVKD. The CDR3 runs to 11 residues. Deletions cut 8 bases from V and 5 bases from J, with 9 bases between. The CDR3 DNA sequence: TGTGCCATCCGGTATGCGGAGACCCAGTACTTC. Translation gives CAIRYAETQYF.

This clone has just one count. The CDR3 loop is CASSYSLTPGNTIYF. CDR3 coding DNA: TGTGCCAGCAGTTATTCTCTGACACCTGGAAACACCATATATTTT. V and J are TRBV6-5 and TRBJ1-3, with D uncertain. The germline V and J ends were trimmed by 3 bases and 2 bases, with 11 bases remaining between them. CDR1 is MNHEY, CDR2 SVGAGI, per germline. CDR3 length: 15 residues.

The chain employs TRBV30 and TRBJ2-3; 8 bases match TRBD2. With V trimmed by 0 bases and J by 5 bases, 1 base remained unmatched. There are 13 residues in the CDR3. Per germline, CDR1 GTSNPN and CDR2 SVGIG (reference sequence). The CDR3 coding sequence is TGTGCCTGGAGTGTTCTAGCGGGAGATACGCAGTATTTT. It encodes CAWSVLAGDTQYF.

CDR3 nucleotides: TGTGCCAGCAGCGTTGGACAGGGAAACACCATATATTTT. This encodes CASSVGQGNTIYF. The chain employs TRBV7-9 and TRBJ1-3; D may be TRBD1 (6 bases). Germline V gives CDR1 SEHNR, CDR2 FQNEAQ (reference sequence). Trimming shortened V by 5 bases and J by 4 bases, and 9 bases separated the two germline ends. The CDR3 has 13 amino acids.

The gene calls are TRBV7-2 and TRBJ2-7; D remains ambiguous. CDR3 length: 13 amino acids. V lost 1 base to trimming and J lost 7 bases, with 11 bases between them. CDR1 is SGHTA and CDR2 is FQGNSA in the germline V gene. In nucleotides, the CDR3 is TGTGCCAGCAGCTTAGGGAATGAGGCGGAGCAGTACTTC. Translation gives CASSLGNEAEQYF.

The chain carries TRBV27 and TRBJ1-2; a weak D match, TRBD1 (5 bases). Trimming stripped 5 bases from V and 7 bases from J, with 11 bases between. This CDR3 is built from 12 residues. Germline CDR1 is MNHEY and CDR2 is SMNVEV (reference sequence). Here the CDR3 reads CASSGAFGGYTF. DNA for the CDR3: TGTGCCAGCAGTGGGGCATTTGGTGGCTACACCTTC.

This chain uses TRBV11-3 with TRBJ1-1; weak D call: TRBD1 (5 bases). Germline V gene data show CDR1 as SGHNT and CDR2 as YENEEA. The CDR3 consists of 13 residues. Deletions cut 0 bases from V and 7 bases from J, with 9 bases between. CDR3 residues: CASSLDGTGEAFF. The CDR3 DNA sequence: TGTGCCAGCAGCTTAGATGGTACAGGTGAAGCTTTCTTT. The full variable domain, rest sourced from reference TRBV11-3 and TRBJ1-1, is EAGVVQSPRYKIIEKKQPVAFWCNPISGHNTLYWYLQNLGQGPELLIRYENEEAVDDSQLPKDRFSAERLKGVDSTLKIQPAELGDSAVYLCASSLDGTGEAFFGQGTRLTVV.

This clone is a singleton in its sample. This sample also contains other DNA sequences that code for the same CDR3. This chain uses TRBV5-1 with TRBJ1-1; TRBD1 is a possible D gene (5 bases). This CDR3 comprises 15 residues. Per germline, CDR1 SGHRS and CDR2 YFSETQ. Trimming took off 1 base at V and 4 bases at J, with 14 bases between the two ends. CDR3 sequence reads: CASSLYAGRGTEAFF. CDR3 in DNA: TGCGCCAGCAGCTTGTACGCAGGGAGGGGCACTGAAGCTTTCTTT.